Listed below are T cell receptor beta chains from one sample, sequenced in a study of Graves' ophthalmopathy and Graves' hyperthyroidism. TCRdb re-analysed the multiplex PCR reads in MiXCR, keeping a single row per CDR3 protein. The table shows over a million distinct CDR3 sequences, with 36% occurring only once. Sequenced sample: peripheral blood or thyroid tissue (not recorded which). These receptors came from an adult man with Graves' hyperthyroidism. The CDR3 runs from the conserved cysteine through the conserved F or W. D genes are given only for firm matches. Clone size is not always given. Where it is, it says once, few, many or a class for expanded clones.

abundance: few; len: 15; j_gene: TRBJ1-1; d_gene: .; v_gene: TRBV5-1; CDR3nt: TGCGCCAGCAGCTTGGATTCGGGTGTGAACACTGAAGCTTTCTTT; CDR3aa: CASSLDSGVNTEAFF
abundance: .; len: 14; j_gene: TRBJ1-5; d_gene: .; v_gene: TRBV20-1; CDR3nt: TGCAGTGCTAGGGGGGGGCCGGCGGGTCAGCCCCAGCATTTT; CDR3aa: CSARGGPAGQPQHF
abundance: .; len: 13; j_gene: TRBJ2-7; d_gene: .; v_gene: TRBV2; CDR3nt: TGTGCCAGCAGTCCGTATCCAGACTACGAGCAGTACTTC; CDR3aa: CASSPYPDYEQYF
abundance: many; len: 12; j_gene: TRBJ2-5; d_gene: .; v_gene: TRBV7-9; CDR3nt: TGTGCCAGCAGCTTAGCGGATGGGACCCAGTACTTC; CDR3aa: CASSLADGTQYF
abundance: many; len: 17; j_gene: TRBJ2-5; d_gene: TRBD2; v_gene: TRBV5-1; CDR3nt: TGCGCCAGCAGCTTATCGACTAGCGGGAGGGCCGGTGAGACCCAGTACTTC; CDR3aa: CASSLSTSGRAGETQYF
abundance: few; len: 14; j_gene: TRBJ2-5; d_gene: .; v_gene: TRBV27; CDR3nt: TGTGCCAGCAGTAACACAGGGTGGGGGGGGACCCAGTACTTC; CDR3aa: CASSNTGWGGTQYF
abundance: .; len: 15; j_gene: TRBJ2-7; d_gene: TRBD2; v_gene: TRBV20-1; CDR3nt: TGCAGTCACGGGACTAGCGGGAGATTCTCCTACGAGCAGTACTTC; CDR3aa: CSHGTSGRFSYEQYF
abundance: many; len: 14; j_gene: TRBJ2-7; d_gene: TRBD2; v_gene: TRBV29-1; CDR3nt: TGCAGCGTTGACGCCGGGACTAGGCGAGGCGAGCAGTACTTC; CDR3aa: CSVDAGTRRGEQYF
abundance: many; len: 17; j_gene: TRBJ2-7; d_gene: TRBD2; v_gene: TRBV7-2; CDR3nt: TGTGCCAGCAGCTTAGCGGCTAGCGGGGGGGCTCGTGACGAGCAGTACTTC; CDR3aa: CASSLAASGGARDEQYF
abundance: many; len: 15; j_gene: TRBJ2-5; d_gene: TRBD2; v_gene: TRBV2; CDR3nt: TGTGCCAGCAGAAGGGAACTAGCGGGGGGAGAGACCCAGTACTTC; CDR3aa: CASRRELAGGETQYF
abundance: once; len: 14; j_gene: TRBJ2-7; d_gene: TRBD1; v_gene: TRBV7-2; CDR3nt: TGTGCCAGCAGCGGGGACAGCGTATCCTACGAGCAGTACTTC; CDR3aa: CASSGDSVSYEQYF
abundance: .; len: 14; j_gene: TRBJ2-7; d_gene: .; v_gene: TRBV19; CDR3nt: TGTGCCTGGAGTGTTGGAGATTACTCCTACGAGCAGTACTTC; CDR3aa: CAWSVGDYSYEQYF
abundance: .; len: 14; j_gene: TRBJ1-2; d_gene: TRBD1; v_gene: TRBV27; CDR3nt: TGTGCCAGCAGTTCAAACGGACAGGTTTATGGCTACACCTTC; CDR3aa: CASSSNGQVYGYTF
abundance: .; len: 14; j_gene: TRBJ1-2; d_gene: .; v_gene: TRBV20-1; CDR3nt: TGCAGTGCTAGAGATCATCTGTTGGGGGCTGGCTACACCTTC; CDR3aa: CSARDHLLGAGYTF
abundance: .; len: 16; j_gene: TRBJ2-2; d_gene: TRBD2; v_gene: TRBV7-9; CDR3nt: TGTGCCACCCCCCGGGGACTAGCGGATCACATCGGGGAGCTGTTTTTT; CDR3aa: CATPRGLADHIGELFF
abundance: few; len: 15; j_gene: TRBJ2-7; d_gene: .; v_gene: TRBV28; CDR3nt: TGTGCCAGCAGTTTGGGGCAGGTCAAAACCTACGAGCAGTACTTC; CDR3aa: CASSLGQVKTYEQYF
abundance: .; len: 12; j_gene: TRBJ2-5; d_gene: .; v_gene: TRBV9; CDR3nt: TGTGCCAGCAGCGTGAGGGGGGGGACCCAGTACTTC; CDR3aa: CASSVRGGTQYF
abundance: .; len: 16; j_gene: TRBJ2-6; d_gene: TRBD1; v_gene: TRBV19; CDR3nt: TGTGCCAGCAGTGATACGACAGGGACTGGGGCCAACGTCCTGACTTTC; CDR3aa: CASSDTTGTGANVLTF
abundance: .; len: 13; j_gene: TRBJ1-1; d_gene: .; v_gene: TRBV4-1; CDR3nt: TGCGCCAGCAGCCCCCGGACCTACACTGAAGCTTTCTTT; CDR3aa: CASSPRTYTEAFF
abundance: few; len: 15; j_gene: TRBJ2-7; d_gene: .; v_gene: TRBV10-3; CDR3nt: TGTGCCATCAGTGATTGGTCCAACGGCCCCTACGAGCAGTACTTC; CDR3aa: CAISDWSNGPYEQYF
abundance: .; len: 17; j_gene: TRBJ1-2; d_gene: .; v_gene: TRBV9; CDR3nt: TGTGCCAGCAGCCCAACCTCCCAACGACGATCCCCCTATGGCTACACCTTC; CDR3aa: CASSPTSQRRSPYGYTF
abundance: many; len: 13; j_gene: TRBJ2-5; d_gene: .; v_gene: TRBV9; CDR3nt: TGTGCCAGCAGCGCCGGTGGGCAAGAGACCCAGTACTTC; CDR3aa: CASSAGGQETQYF
abundance: .; len: 12; j_gene: TRBJ1-5; d_gene: .; v_gene: TRBV7-2; CDR3nt: TGTGCCAGCAGCGTGCAGGGAGGGCCCCAGCATTTT; CDR3aa: CASSVQGGPQHF
abundance: .; len: 13; j_gene: TRBJ2-7; d_gene: TRBD2; v_gene: TRBV2; CDR3nt: TGTGCCACGACTAGCGGGGGGACCGACGGGCAGTACTTC; CDR3aa: CATTSGGTDGQYF
abundance: .; len: 16; j_gene: TRBJ2-7; d_gene: .; v_gene: TRBV4-2; CDR3nt: TGTGCCAGCAGCCAAGATCTGCAGGAGACTAGATACGAGCAGTACTTC; CDR3aa: CASSQDLQETRYEQYF
abundance: .; len: 10; j_gene: TRBJ1-1; d_gene: .; v_gene: TRBV7-2; CDR3nt: TGTGCCAGCAGGAAGGTCGAAGCTTTCTTT; CDR3aa: CASRKVEAFF
abundance: .; len: 14; j_gene: TRBJ1-1; d_gene: .; v_gene: TRBV7-8; CDR3nt: TGTGCCAGCAGCATGAACAGGCAGAACACTGAAGCTTTCTTT; CDR3aa: CASSMNRQNTEAFF
abundance: many; len: 14; j_gene: TRBJ1-2; d_gene: .; v_gene: TRBV20-1; CDR3nt: TGCAGTGCTAGAGATCTACAGACCGGCTATGGCTACACCTTC; CDR3aa: CSARDLQTGYGYTF
abundance: .; len: 14; j_gene: TRBJ2-2; d_gene: TRBD1; v_gene: TRBV2; CDR3nt: TGTGCCAGCAGTGAGGGACAGGGGGTCGGGGAGCTGTTTTTT; CDR3aa: CASSEGQGVGELFF
abundance: .; len: 16; j_gene: TRBJ1-3; d_gene: .; v_gene: TRBV11-2; CDR3nt: TGTGCCAGCAGCTTTCCCCGAGGACGGGCGGGGGACACCATATATTTT; CDR3aa: CASSFPRGRAGDTIYF
abundance: few; len: 15; j_gene: TRBJ1-1; d_gene: .; v_gene: TRBV6-5; CDR3nt: TGTGCCAGCAGTTACGGGGGGGCGCTTCGCACTGAAGCTTTCTTT; CDR3aa: CASSYGGALRTEAFF
abundance: many; len: 13; j_gene: TRBJ2-5; d_gene: .; v_gene: TRBV20-1; CDR3nt: TGCAGTGCCGCAAGGGGACTCCATATGTTGCAGTACTTC; CDR3aa: CSAARGLHMLQYF
abundance: .; len: 18; j_gene: TRBJ2-5; d_gene: TRBD2; v_gene: TRBV7-8; CDR3nt: TGTGCCAGCAGCCCACGGACTAGCGGGGGCGACCCCTGGGAGACCCAGTACTTC; CDR3aa: CASSPRTSGGDPWETQYF
abundance: .; len: 15; j_gene: TRBJ1-2; d_gene: .; v_gene: TRBV28; CDR3nt: TGTGCCAGCAGTTTAGCAGGGAGCCAGACCGGTAGCTACACCTTC; CDR3aa: CASSLAGSQTGSYTF
abundance: .; len: 12; j_gene: TRBJ1-3; d_gene: .; v_gene: TRBV2; CDR3nt: TGTGCCAGCAGGGACAACCGAATCACCATATATTTT; CDR3aa: CASRDNRITIYF
abundance: .; len: 15; j_gene: TRBJ2-4; d_gene: .; v_gene: TRBV7-8; CDR3nt: TGTGCCAGCAGCTTACGAGCGCTCACGGGGAGCATTCAGTACTTC; CDR3aa: CASSLRALTGSIQYF
abundance: .; len: 15; j_gene: TRBJ2-2; d_gene: .; v_gene: TRBV7-2; CDR3nt: TGTGCCAGCAGCGGCCTAGGGAGGCGGGCCGGGGAGCTGTTTTTT; CDR3aa: CASSGLGRRAGELFF
abundance: many; len: 14; j_gene: TRBJ1-1; d_gene: .; v_gene: TRBV5-1; CDR3nt: TGCGCCAGCAGTCCCGGGTCGTTGGACACTGAAGCTTTCTTT; CDR3aa: CASSPGSLDTEAFF
abundance: many; len: 15; j_gene: TRBJ2-7; d_gene: .; v_gene: TRBV11-2; CDR3nt: TGTGCCAGCAGCTTAGAGCCGGGACCATACTACGAGCAGTACTTC; CDR3aa: CASSLEPGPYYEQYF
abundance: many; len: 14; j_gene: TRBJ1-1; d_gene: .; v_gene: TRBV20-1; CDR3nt: TGCAGTGCTAGAGATCGTTTAGGGGCTGCTGAAGCTTTCTTT; CDR3aa: CSARDRLGAAEAFF
abundance: many; len: 13; j_gene: TRBJ1-1; d_gene: .; v_gene: TRBV11-2; CDR3nt: TGTGCCAGCAGCTTAGGTCATCGCACTGAAGCTTTCTTT; CDR3aa: CASSLGHRTEAFF
abundance: .; len: 12; j_gene: TRBJ2-7; d_gene: .; v_gene: TRBV7-8; CDR3nt: TGTGCCAGCAGCTGGGCCGGTAACGAGCAGTACTTC; CDR3aa: CASSWAGNEQYF
abundance: many; len: 14; j_gene: TRBJ1-5; d_gene: .; v_gene: TRBV10-3; CDR3nt: TGTGCCATCAGTCCGGACGTTAGCAATCAGCCCCAGCATTTT; CDR3aa: CAISPDVSNQPQHF
abundance: .; len: 15; j_gene: TRBJ1-5; d_gene: .; v_gene: TRBV11-2; CDR3nt: TGTGCCAGCAGCGCCGCACAGGGTAGCAATCAGCCCCAGCATTTT; CDR3aa: CASSAAQGSNQPQHF
abundance: .; len: 12; j_gene: TRBJ1-5; d_gene: .; v_gene: TRBV29-1; CDR3nt: TGCAGCAGTGAAGACCCCCAGGGGCCCCAGCATTTT; CDR3aa: CSSEDPQGPQHF
abundance: .; len: 14; j_gene: TRBJ2-7; d_gene: TRBD1; v_gene: TRBV10-3; CDR3nt: TGTGCCATCAGTGAGGGACAGGGGTTCCTCGAGCAGTACTTC; CDR3aa: CAISEGQGFLEQYF
abundance: .; len: 19; j_gene: TRBJ2-6; d_gene: TRBD1; v_gene: TRBV7-9; CDR3nt: TGTGCCAGCAACGACGTGAAGACAGGGGGAATATCTGGGGCCAACGTCCTGACTTTC; CDR3aa: CASNDVKTGGISGANVLTF
abundance: .; len: 16; j_gene: TRBJ2-7; d_gene: .; v_gene: TRBV7-9; CDR3nt: TGTGCCAGCAGTCCACACACAGGGTCCCGAAGCTACGAGCAGTACTTC; CDR3aa: CASSPHTGSRSYEQYF
abundance: few; len: 12; j_gene: TRBJ1-2; d_gene: .; v_gene: TRBV30; CDR3nt: TGTGCCTGGAGTGCGGGAAGCTATGGCTACACCTTC; CDR3aa: CAWSAGSYGYTF
abundance: .; len: 16; j_gene: TRBJ1-5; d_gene: TRBD1; v_gene: TRBV6-5; CDR3nt: TGTGCCAGCAGCTTCCCTCGGACAGGGAGCAATCAGCCCCAGCATTTT; CDR3aa: CASSFPRTGSNQPQHF
abundance: .; len: 15; j_gene: TRBJ1-5; d_gene: TRBD1; v_gene: TRBV24-1; CDR3nt: TGTGCTCCGAGGACCGGACAGGGAAGGCATCAGCCCCAGCATTTT; CDR3aa: CAPRTGQGRHQPQHF
abundance: .; len: 12; j_gene: TRBJ1-2; d_gene: .; v_gene: TRBV6-4; CDR3nt: TGTGCCAGCAGGGATGAGGGCTATGGCTACACCTTC; CDR3aa: CASRDEGYGYTF
abundance: many; len: 12; j_gene: TRBJ2-5; d_gene: .; v_gene: TRBV7-9; CDR3nt: TGTGCCAGCAGCGGAGAAAAAGAGACCCAGTACTTC; CDR3aa: CASSGEKETQYF